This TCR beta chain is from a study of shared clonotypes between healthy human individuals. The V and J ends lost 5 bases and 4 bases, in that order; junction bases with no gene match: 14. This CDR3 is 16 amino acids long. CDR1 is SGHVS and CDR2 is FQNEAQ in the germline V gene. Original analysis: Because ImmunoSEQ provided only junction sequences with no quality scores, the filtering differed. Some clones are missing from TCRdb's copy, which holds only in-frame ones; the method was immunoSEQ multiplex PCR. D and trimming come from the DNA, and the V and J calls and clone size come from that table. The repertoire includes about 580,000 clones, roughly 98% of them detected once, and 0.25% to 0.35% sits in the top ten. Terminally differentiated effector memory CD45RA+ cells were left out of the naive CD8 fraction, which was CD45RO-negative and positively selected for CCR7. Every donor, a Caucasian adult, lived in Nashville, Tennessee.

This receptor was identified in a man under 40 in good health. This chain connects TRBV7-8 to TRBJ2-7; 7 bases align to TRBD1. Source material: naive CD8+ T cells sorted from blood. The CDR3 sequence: CASSPKRGPGQYEQYF. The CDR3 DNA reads TGTGCCAGCAGCCCGAAGAGGGGTCCGGGACAGTACGAGCAGTACTTC.